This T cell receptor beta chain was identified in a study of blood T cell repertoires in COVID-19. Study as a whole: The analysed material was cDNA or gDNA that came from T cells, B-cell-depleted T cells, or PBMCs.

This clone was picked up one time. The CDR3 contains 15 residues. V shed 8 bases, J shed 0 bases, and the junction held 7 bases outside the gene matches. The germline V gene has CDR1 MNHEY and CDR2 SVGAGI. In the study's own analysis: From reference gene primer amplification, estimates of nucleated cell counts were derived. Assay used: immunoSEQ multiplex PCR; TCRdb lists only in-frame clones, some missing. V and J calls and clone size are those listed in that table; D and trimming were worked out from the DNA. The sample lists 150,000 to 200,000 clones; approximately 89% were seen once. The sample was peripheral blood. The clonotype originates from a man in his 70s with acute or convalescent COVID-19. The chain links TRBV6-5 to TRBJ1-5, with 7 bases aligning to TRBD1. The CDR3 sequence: CASARDSHSNQPQHF. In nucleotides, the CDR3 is TGTGCCAGCGCACGGGACAGTCATAGCAATCAGCCCCAGCATTTT.